Each of the 5 T cell receptor beta chains below was sequenced from the same sample in a study of naive and memory T cell subsets. Both TRBC1 and TRBC2 were covered by a beta constant-region primer of two equimolar oligonucleotides. Four rounds of PCR amplified the ligated cDNA using nested alpha and beta constant-region primers plus SP2. TCRdb re-called the UMI-ligation and nested PCR reads through MiXCR, storing one row per CDR3 protein. The table records tens of thousands of distinct CDR3 sequences, roughly 10% of them present only once. The sample was central memory CD8+ T cells from blood. The receptor set was obtained from a human donor in good health.

In its sample, this clonotype was seen a few times. The V call is TRBV28, the J call TRBJ2-7; D uncertain. CDR1 is MDHEN and CDR2 is SYDVKM in the germline V gene. V was clipped by 4 bases and J by 4 bases, with 5 bases between them. This CDR3 contains 11 residues. The CDR3, as DNA: TGTGCCAGCAGTTACCAGTACGAGCAGTACTTC. It specifies CASSYQYEQYF.

In nucleotides, the CDR3 is TGTGCCAGCAGTTATCCGGGCCTTGAAGCTTTCTTT. Protein sequence: CASSYPGLEAFF. The V call is TRBV6-2 or TRBV6-3, the J call TRBJ1-1; D is unclear. Germline loops: CDR1 MNHEY, CDR2 SVGEGT. Deletions cut 3 bases from V and 7 bases from J, with 9 bases between. The CDR3 has 12 residues.

In its sample, this clonotype was seen a few times. The chain combines TRBV27 with TRBJ1-4, with a possible D match to TRBD1 (5 bases). Germline V lookup: CDR1 MNHEY, CDR2 SMNVEV (reference sequence). V was trimmed by 1 base and J by 10 bases, leaving 7 bases between them. This CDR3 region has 12 residues. CDR3 residues: CASSLFGGKLFF. The CDR3 DNA sequence: TGTGCCAGCAGTTTATTCGGGGGAAAACTGTTTTTT.

The chain links TRBV29-1 to TRBJ2-7, with D possibly being TRBD1 (7 bases). The CDR3 has 12 amino acids. Germline V CDR1 and CDR2: SQVTM, ANQGSEA. V was pared by 4 bases and J by 4 bases, with 11 bases between. CDR3 in DNA: TGCAGCGTTGGTTCAGGGGGGTACGAGCAGTACTTC. This gives the protein CSVGSGGYEQYF.

There are many counts of this clonotype. V and J are TRBV4-3 and TRBJ1-6; 7 bases align to TRBD1. This CDR3 is built from 15 residues. The trim removed 3 bases at V and 10 bases at J, leaving 9 bases unmatched. Germline V gene sequence: CDR1 LGHNA, CDR2 YSLEER. The CDR3 region has the DNA TGCGCCAGCAGCCACCAAAGGACAGGAGGCTCACCCCTCCACTTT. This gives the protein CASSHQRTGGSPLHF.